One T cell receptor (beta chain) is described in this entry. Its antigen is currently unknown. This specimen comes from a study of cytomegalovirus exposure and HLA in healthy donors. This table comes from immunoSEQ multiplex PCR, and its TCRdb copy is limited to in-frame clones, with some not included. The sample holds more than 120,000 clones, around 84% seen once. Points from the study as a whole: The study put under 200 TCR beta chains on its list as cytomegalovirus-associated. Specificity for CMV antigens was confirmed in vitro for a few of the CMV-associated chains.

The receptor's source is a man younger than 30 in good health and CMV-seropositive. Source material: PBMCs.

The CDR3 bases are TGTGCCAGCAGTGAAGGGTCATATACGATACTCTCTGGAAACACCATATATTTT. Protein: CASSEGSYTILSGNTIYF. The J gene is TRBJ1-3, the V gene TRBV6-1; D not resolved. V dropped 1 base and J dropped 0 bases, with 16 bases sitting between them. Germline V lookup: CDR1 MNHNS, CDR2 SASEGT. CDR3 length equals 18 residues.